This TCR beta chain was documented in a study of T cells in Graves' hyperthyroidism and ophthalmopathy. Study information: Peripheral blood was obtained at initial diagnosis, preceding any treatment. General study results and limits: Expanded thyroid clonotypes (above 0.001) were mostly also found in blood. The model identified upcoming ophthalmopathy a median approximately six months ahead of onset. A 13 V-J signature model discriminated ophthalmopathy versus stable hyperthyroidism.

Turning to this clonotype: No antigen is known for it. This clone may be a read error of a much larger clone one base away. The CDR3 does not close with the conserved phenylalanine or tryptophan, likely indicating a read error.

What was amplified from RNA transcripts were TCR beta CDR3 regions. First-round RT-PCR of the TCR CDR3 relied on the HTBI primer set. MiXCR, run by TCRdb on the multiplex PCR reads, gives a single entry per CDR3 protein. The sample lists about 360,000 distinct CDR3 sequences, roughly 13% occurring once. This CDR3 comprises 16 residues. Germline lookup yields CDR1 MDHEN and CDR2 SYDVKM. Trimming left V 6 bases short and J 0 bases short, with 12 bases between. The TCR comes from a woman aged 18-30 years with Graves' hyperthyroidism. The chain uses TRBV28 and TRBJ2-6, with TRBD1 as a possible D gene (6 bases). The specimen sequenced was blood. In DNA form, the CDR3 reads TGTGCCAGCAGCTCTGGACAGTTCTCTGGGGCCAACGTCCTGACTCTC. Protein product: CASSSGQFSGANVLTL.